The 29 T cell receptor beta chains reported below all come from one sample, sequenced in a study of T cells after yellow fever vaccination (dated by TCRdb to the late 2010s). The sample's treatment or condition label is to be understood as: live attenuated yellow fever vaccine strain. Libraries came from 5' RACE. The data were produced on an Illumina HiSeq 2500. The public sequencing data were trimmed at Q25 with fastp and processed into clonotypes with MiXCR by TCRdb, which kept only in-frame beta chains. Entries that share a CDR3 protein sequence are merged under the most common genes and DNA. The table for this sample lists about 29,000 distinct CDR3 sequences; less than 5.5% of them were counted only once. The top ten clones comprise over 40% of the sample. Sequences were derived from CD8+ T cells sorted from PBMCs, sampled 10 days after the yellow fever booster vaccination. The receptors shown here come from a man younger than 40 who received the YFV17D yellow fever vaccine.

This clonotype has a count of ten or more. CDR3 nucleotide sequence: TGTGCCAGCAGCTTAGCCGGGGGGCGCGGAGAGACCCAGTACTTC. It translates to CASSLAGGRGETQYF. This chain connects TRBV7-7 to TRBJ2-5; TRBD2 might be the D (7 bases). Trimming cost V 0 bases and J 4 bases, with 12 bases left between them. CDR1 is SSHAT and CDR2 is FNYEAQ in the germline V gene (reference sequence). The CDR3 runs 15 residues.

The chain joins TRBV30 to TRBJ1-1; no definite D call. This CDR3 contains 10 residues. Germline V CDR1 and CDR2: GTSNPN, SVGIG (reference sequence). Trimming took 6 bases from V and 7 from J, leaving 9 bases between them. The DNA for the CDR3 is TGTGCCTGCCTTACGCTTGAAGCTTTCTTT. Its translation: CACLTLEAFF.

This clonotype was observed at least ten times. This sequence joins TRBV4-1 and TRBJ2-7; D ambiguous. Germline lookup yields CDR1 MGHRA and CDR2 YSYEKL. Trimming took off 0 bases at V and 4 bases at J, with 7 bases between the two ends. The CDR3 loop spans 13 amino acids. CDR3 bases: TGCGCCAGCAGCCAAGATTCGGCATACGAGCAGTACTTC. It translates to CASSQDSAYEQYF.

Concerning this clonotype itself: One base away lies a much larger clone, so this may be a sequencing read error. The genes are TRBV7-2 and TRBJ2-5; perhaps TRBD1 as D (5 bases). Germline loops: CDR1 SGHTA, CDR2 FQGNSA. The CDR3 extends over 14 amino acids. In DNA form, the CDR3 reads TGTGCCAGCAGGAAAGGGGCCCTAGGAGAGGCCCAGTACTTC. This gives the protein CASRKGALGEAQYF.

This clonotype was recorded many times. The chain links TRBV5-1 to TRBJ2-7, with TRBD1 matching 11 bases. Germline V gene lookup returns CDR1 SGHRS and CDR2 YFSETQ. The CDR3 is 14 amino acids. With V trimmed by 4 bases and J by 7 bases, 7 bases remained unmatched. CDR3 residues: CASSTGQGASEQYF. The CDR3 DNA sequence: TGCGCCAGCAGCACCGGACAGGGGGCGAGTGAGCAGTACTTC.

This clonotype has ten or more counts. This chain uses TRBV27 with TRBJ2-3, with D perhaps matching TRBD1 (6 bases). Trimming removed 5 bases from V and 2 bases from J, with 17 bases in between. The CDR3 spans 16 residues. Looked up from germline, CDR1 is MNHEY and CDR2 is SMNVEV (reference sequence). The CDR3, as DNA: TGTGCCAGCAGTCCCTCAGGGGCGGGTTACACAGATACGCAGTATTTT. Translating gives CASSPSGAGYTDTQYF.

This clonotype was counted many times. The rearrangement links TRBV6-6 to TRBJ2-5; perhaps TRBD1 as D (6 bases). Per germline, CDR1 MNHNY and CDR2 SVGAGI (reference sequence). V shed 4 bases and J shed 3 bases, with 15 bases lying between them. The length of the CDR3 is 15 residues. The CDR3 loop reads CASSSLTEGEETQYF. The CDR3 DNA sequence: TGTGCCAGCAGTTCCCTGACAGAGGGGGAAGAGACCCAGTACTTC.

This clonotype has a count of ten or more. CDR3: CASSLVATQETQYF. CDR3 sequence (DNA): TGTGCCAGCAGCTTAGTCGCGACCCAAGAGACCCAGTACTTC. The J gene is TRBJ2-5, the V gene TRBV7-8; D is unresolved. The CDR3 is 14 amino acids. The ends were cut back, 1 base at V and 1 base at J, with 7 bases in the middle. Looked up from germline, CDR1 is SGHVS and CDR2 is FQNEAQ.

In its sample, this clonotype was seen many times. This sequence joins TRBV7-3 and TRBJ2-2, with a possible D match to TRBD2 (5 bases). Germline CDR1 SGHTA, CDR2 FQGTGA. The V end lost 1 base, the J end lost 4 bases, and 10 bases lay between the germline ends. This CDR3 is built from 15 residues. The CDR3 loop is CASSLKLGPTGELFF. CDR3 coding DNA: TGTGCCAGCAGCTTAAAACTAGGCCCCACCGGGGAGCTGTTTTTT.

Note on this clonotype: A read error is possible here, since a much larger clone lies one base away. This CDR3 is CASSQSVWRFETQYF. CDR3 DNA: TGTGCCAGCAGCCAATCGGTGTGGAGATTTGAGACCCAGTACTTC. The rearrangement joins TRBV14 to TRBJ2-5; D unclear. The CDR3 totals 15 residues. Germline CDR1 SGHDN, CDR2 FVKESK. The germline V and J ends were trimmed by 2 bases and 5 bases, with 15 bases remaining between them.

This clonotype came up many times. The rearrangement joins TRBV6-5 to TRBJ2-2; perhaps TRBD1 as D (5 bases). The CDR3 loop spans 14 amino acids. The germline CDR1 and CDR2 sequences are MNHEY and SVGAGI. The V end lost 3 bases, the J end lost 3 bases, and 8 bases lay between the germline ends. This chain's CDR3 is CASSYGQYTGELFF. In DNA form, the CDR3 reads TGTGCCAGCAGTTATGGACAATACACCGGGGAGCTGTTTTTT.

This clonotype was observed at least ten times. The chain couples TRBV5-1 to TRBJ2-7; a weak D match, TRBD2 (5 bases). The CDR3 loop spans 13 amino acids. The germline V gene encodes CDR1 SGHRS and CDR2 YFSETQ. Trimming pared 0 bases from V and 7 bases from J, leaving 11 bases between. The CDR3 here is CASSLARGVEQYF. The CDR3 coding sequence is TGCGCCAGCAGCTTGGCCCGGGGTGTGGAGCAGTACTTC.

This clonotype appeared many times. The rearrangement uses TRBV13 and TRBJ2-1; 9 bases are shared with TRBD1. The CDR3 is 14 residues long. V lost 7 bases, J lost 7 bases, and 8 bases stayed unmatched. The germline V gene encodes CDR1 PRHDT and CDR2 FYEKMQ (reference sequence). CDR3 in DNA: TGTGCCAGCACCGGGGACAGGGCCCAAAATGAGCAGTTCTTC. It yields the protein CASTGDRAQNEQFF. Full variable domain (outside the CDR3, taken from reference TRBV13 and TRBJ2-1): AAGVIQSPRHLIKEKRETATLKCYPIPRHDTVYWYQQGPGQDPQFLISFYEKMQSDKGSIPDRFSAQQFSDYHSELNMSSLELGDSALYFCASTGDRAQNEQFFGPGTRLTVL.

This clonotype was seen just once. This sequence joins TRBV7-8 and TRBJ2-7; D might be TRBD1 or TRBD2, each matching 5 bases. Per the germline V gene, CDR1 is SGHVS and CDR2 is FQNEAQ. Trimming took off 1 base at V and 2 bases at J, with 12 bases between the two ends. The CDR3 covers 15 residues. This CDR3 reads CASSLGSQGAYEQYF. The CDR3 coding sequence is TGTGCCAGCAGCTTAGGGTCCCAGGGAGCCTACGAGCAGTACTTC.

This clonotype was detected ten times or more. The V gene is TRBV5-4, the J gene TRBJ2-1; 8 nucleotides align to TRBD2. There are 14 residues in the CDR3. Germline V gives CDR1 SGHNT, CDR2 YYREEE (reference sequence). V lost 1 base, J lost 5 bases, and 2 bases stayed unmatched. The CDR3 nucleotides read TGTGCCAGCAGCTTGAGACTAGCGAACAATGAGCAGTTCTTC. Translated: CASSLRLANNEQFF.

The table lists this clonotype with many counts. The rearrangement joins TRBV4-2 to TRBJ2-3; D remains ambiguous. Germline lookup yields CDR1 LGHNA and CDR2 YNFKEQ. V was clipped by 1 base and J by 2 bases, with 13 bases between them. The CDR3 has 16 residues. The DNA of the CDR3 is TGTGCCAGCAGCCAAGTACTTTTACTCACCACAGATACGCAGTATTTT. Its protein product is CASSQVLLLTTDTQYF.

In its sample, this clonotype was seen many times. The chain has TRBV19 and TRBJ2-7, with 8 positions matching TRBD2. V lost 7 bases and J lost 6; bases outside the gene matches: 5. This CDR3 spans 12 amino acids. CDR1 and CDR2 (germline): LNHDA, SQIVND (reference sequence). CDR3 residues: CASTSGWGEQYF. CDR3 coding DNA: TGTGCCAGTACTAGCGGGTGGGGCGAGCAGTACTTC.

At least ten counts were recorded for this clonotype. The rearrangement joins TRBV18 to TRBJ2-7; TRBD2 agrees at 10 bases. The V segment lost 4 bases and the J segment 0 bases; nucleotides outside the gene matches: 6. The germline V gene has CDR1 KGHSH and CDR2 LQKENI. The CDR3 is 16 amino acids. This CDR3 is CASSLPGTSDSYEQYF. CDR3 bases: TGTGCCAGCTCACTTCCCGGGACTAGCGACTCCTACGAGCAGTACTTC.

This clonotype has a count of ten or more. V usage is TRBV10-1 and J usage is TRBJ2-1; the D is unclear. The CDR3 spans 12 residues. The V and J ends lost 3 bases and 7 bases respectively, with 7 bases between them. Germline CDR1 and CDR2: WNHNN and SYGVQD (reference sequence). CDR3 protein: CASSDLENEQFF. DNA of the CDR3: TGCGCCAGCAGTGACCTCGAAAATGAGCAGTTCTTC.

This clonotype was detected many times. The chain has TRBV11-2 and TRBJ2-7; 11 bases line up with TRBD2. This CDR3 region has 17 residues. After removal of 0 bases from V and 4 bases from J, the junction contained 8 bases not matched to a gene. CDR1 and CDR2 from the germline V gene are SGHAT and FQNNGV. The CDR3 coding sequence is TGTGCCAGCAGCTTAGATGGTCTAGCGGGAGGATGGTACGAGCAGTACTTC. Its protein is CASSLDGLAGGWYEQYF.

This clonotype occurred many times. This chain's CDR3 is CASSDDAYEQYF. The CDR3 region has the DNA TGCGCCAGCAGCGATGACGCCTACGAGCAGTACTTC. The rearrangement links TRBV5-1 to TRBJ2-7; D unclear. V lost 4 bases to trimming and J lost 2 bases, with 7 bases between them. CDR3 length: 12 residues. Germline loops: CDR1 SGHRS, CDR2 YFSETQ.

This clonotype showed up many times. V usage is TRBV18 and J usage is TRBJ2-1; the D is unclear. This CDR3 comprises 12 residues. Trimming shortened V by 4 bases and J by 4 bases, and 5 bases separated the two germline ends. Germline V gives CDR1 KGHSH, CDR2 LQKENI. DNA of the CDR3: TGTGCCAGCTCACAAGCTTACAATGAGCAGTTCTTC. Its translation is CASSQAYNEQFF.

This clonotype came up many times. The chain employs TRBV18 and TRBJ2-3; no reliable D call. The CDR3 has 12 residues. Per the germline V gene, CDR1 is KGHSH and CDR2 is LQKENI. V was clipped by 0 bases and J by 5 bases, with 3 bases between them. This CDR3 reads CASSPPGDTQYF. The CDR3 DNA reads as TGTGCCAGCTCACCACCTGGAGATACGCAGTATTTT.

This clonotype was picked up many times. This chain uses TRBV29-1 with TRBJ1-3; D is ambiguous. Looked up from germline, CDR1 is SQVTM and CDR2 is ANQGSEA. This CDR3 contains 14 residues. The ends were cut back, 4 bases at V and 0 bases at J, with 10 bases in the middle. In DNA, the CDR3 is TGCAGCGTTGTAGCCCTTGACTCTGGAAACACCATATATTTT. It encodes CSVVALDSGNTIYF.

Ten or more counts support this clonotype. The CDR3 sequence: CASSQPRAASDTQYF. The CDR3 bases are TGTGCCAGCAGCCAACCAAGGGCAGCCTCAGATACGCAGTATTTT. This rearrangement joins TRBV3-1 to TRBJ2-3; D gene ambiguous. In germline, CDR1 is LGHDT, CDR2 YNNKEL (reference sequence). V was shortened by 2 bases and J by 4 bases, with 13 bases between the two germline ends. The CDR3 length is 15 residues.

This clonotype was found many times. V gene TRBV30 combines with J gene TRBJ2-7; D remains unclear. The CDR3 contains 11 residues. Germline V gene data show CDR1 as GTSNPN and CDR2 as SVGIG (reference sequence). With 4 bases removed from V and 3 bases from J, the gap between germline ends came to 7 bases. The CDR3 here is CAWTSSYEQYF. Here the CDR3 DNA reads TGTGCCTGGACCTCAAGCTACGAGCAGTACTTC. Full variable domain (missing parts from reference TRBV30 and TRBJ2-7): SQTIHQWPATLVQPVGSPLSLECTVEGTSNPNLYWYRQAAGRGLQLLFYSVGIGQISSEVPQNLSASRPQDRQFILSSKKLLLSDSGFYLCAWTSSYEQYFGPGTRLTVT.

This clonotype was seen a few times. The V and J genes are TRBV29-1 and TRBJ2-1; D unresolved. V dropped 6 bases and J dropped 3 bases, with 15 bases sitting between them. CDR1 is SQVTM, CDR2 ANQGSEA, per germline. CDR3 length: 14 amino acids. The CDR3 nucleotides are TGCAGCGTAACCCCTCTTGCGCACTACAATGAGCAGTTCTTC. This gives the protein CSVTPLAHYNEQFF.

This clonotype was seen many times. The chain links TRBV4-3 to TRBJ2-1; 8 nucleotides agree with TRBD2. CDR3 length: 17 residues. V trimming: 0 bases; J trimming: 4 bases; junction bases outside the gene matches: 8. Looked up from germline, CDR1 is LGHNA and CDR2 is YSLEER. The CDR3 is CASSQDHGLAEYNEQFF. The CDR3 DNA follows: TGCGCCAGCAGCCAAGACCACGGACTAGCAGAATACAATGAGCAGTTCTTC.

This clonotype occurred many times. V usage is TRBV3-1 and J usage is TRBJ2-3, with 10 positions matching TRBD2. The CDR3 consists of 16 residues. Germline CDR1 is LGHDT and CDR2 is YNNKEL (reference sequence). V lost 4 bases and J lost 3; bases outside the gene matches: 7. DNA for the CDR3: TGTGCCAGCAGCCGCTCAGCGGGAGGGATTACAGATACGCAGTATTTT. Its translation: CASSRSAGGITDTQYF.